The source of this T cell receptor (beta chain) is a study of T cell repertoires in cytomegalovirus infection. Whole-study context: Public TCR beta signatures indicated both CMV infection and matching HLA type.

Study-wide results and caveats: Clonotype analysis showed dominance of the ex vivo response by HLA-C-restricted CMV-specific TCR beta clonotypes. Cumulative frequency of public TCR beta families picked out carriers of CMV plus the relevant HLA.

This clonotype was counted a few times. Its antigen is not known. Using its own MiXCR run on the reads, TCRdb lists one record per CDR3 protein. The table has around 100,000 distinct CDR3 sequences, around 9.1% seen once; the top ten hold about 32%. With 2 bases clipped from V and 15 bases from J, the junction kept 9 bases outside the gene matches. Germline V gene sequence: CDR1 MNHEY, CDR2 SVGEGT. The CDR3 length is 13 residues. The sequencing sample was made of PBMCs, sequenced either directly or after in vitro stimulation (not recorded which). This chain connects TRBV6-2 or TRBV6-3 to TRBJ2-1; 8 bases align to TRBD1. This clonotype originated in a human donor in good health (CMV status not recorded). Some clones in this sample may be carry-over from other donors' samples. The chain's CDR3 is CASSYQPGTGWFF. The DNA for the CDR3 is TGTGCCAGCAGTTACCAACCAGGGACAGGTTGGTTCTTC.